These T cell receptor beta chains were read from a single sample in a study of CD4 T cells in relation to SARS-CoV-2 and coronaviruses. What these receptors recognize is not known. The data were produced by immunoSEQ multiplex PCR, yet TCRdb's version contains in-frame clones alone and is incomplete. The sample yields 20,000 to 25,000 clones, 76% seen once. The sequenced material came from CD4+ T cells from PBMCs, cultured in vitro. These receptors were collected from a human donor in good health. Each CDR3 is given with its conserved first and last residue. Each record gives: J gene, clone size, D gene, V gene, CDR3 DNA, CDR3 protein. The D gene is left open where the match is weak. A clone size is listed for some rows: how often the clone was seen (once, few, many), or a class if it is expanded.

J: TRBJ1-2; size: -; D: -; V: TRBV6-2/TRBV6-3; DNA: TGTGCCAGCAGTTATGCAGGGCCCTATGGCTACACCTTC; CDR3: CASSYAGPYGYTF
J: TRBJ2-7; size: few; D: TRBD1; V: TRBV9; DNA: TGTGCCAGCAGCGTAATGGCAGGGGGCTTGGGGGAGCAGTACTTC; CDR3: CASSVMAGGLGEQYF
J: TRBJ1-2; size: -; D: -; V: TRBV7-3; DNA: TGTGCCAGCAGCTTAGAGGCAGGGAGGTCGTATGGCTACACCTTC; CDR3: CASSLEAGRSYGYTF
J: TRBJ2-5; size: -; D: -; V: TRBV9; DNA: TGTGCCAGCAGCGTAGGGACCGGCCAAGAGACCCAGTACTTC; CDR3: CASSVGTGQETQYF
J: TRBJ2-2; size: few; D: -; V: TRBV7-2; DNA: TGTGCCAGCAGCTTGGTCGGGGACACCGGGGAGCTGTTTTTT; CDR3: CASSLVGDTGELFF
J: TRBJ1-6; size: few; D: -; V: TRBV12-5; DNA: TGTGCTAGTGGTTTGGTACTAGGGACTGGTGATAATTCACCCCTCCACTTT; CDR3: CASGLVLGTGDNSPLHF
J: TRBJ2-7; size: -; D: -; V: TRBV6-6; DNA: TGTGCCAGCGCAACGGGTGAAGGCTACGAGCAGTACTTC; CDR3: CASATGEGYEQYF
J: TRBJ2-7; size: -; D: -; V: TRBV18; DNA: TGTGCCAGCTCATCGGACATTTTGCCCGAGCAGTACTTC; CDR3: CASSSDILPEQYF
J: TRBJ1-5; size: -; D: TRBD1; V: TRBV6-2/TRBV6-3; DNA: TGTGCCAGCAGTCGGACAGGGGATATTAATCAGCCCCAGCATTTT; CDR3: CASSRTGDINQPQHF
J: TRBJ2-5; size: few; D: TRBD1; V: TRBV5-1; DNA: TGCGCCAGCAGCGTAGGGACAGGGAAGGAGACCCAGTACTTC; CDR3: CASSVGTGKETQYF
J: TRBJ1-2; size: -; D: TRBD1; V: TRBV11-2; DNA: TGTGCCAGCAGCTCCCGAACAGGGGGGGACTATGGCTACACCTTC; CDR3: CASSSRTGGDYGYTF
J: TRBJ1-2; size: -; D: TRBD1; V: TRBV27; DNA: TGTGCCAGCAGTTCCCTAGGACAGGGGCGAGGCTATGGCTACACCTTC; CDR3: CASSSLGQGRGYGYTF
J: TRBJ1-5; size: -; D: -; V: TRBV7-9; DNA: TGTGCCAGCAGCCGAGGGGGGATAGGGGATCAGCCCCAGCATTTT; CDR3: CASSRGGIGDQPQHF
J: TRBJ1-5; size: -; D: -; V: TRBV7-2; DNA: TGTGCCAGCAGCTGGCGGGGCAATCAGCCCCAGCATTTT; CDR3: CASSWRGNQPQHF
J: TRBJ2-3; size: -; D: TRBD2; V: TRBV4-1; DNA: TGCGCCAGCAGCCAAAGACCGGCTAGCGGGGTCACAGATACGCAGTATTTT; CDR3: CASSQRPASGVTDTQYF
J: TRBJ1-4; size: -; D: -; V: TRBV18; DNA: TGTGCCAGCTCACCCCTTTGGACTGAAATGAATGAAAAACTGTTTTTT; CDR3: CASSPLWTEMNEKLFF
J: TRBJ1-2; size: -; D: -; V: TRBV3-1/TRBV3-2; DNA: TGTGCCAGCAGCCAAGATAGCCGCGCGGAGGGCTACACCTTC; CDR3: CASSQDSRAEGYTF
J: TRBJ1-4; size: -; D: -; V: TRBV9; DNA: TGTGCCAGCAGCCGCAGTCTCAATGAAAAACTGTTTTTT; CDR3: CASSRSLNEKLFF
J: TRBJ2-3; size: once; D: -; V: TRBV20-1; DNA: TGCAGTGCTAGTTCTCCAGCCCGAGGTGATACGCAGTATTTT; CDR3: CSASSPARGDTQYF
J: TRBJ2-3; size: -; D: -; V: TRBV4-3; DNA: TGCGCCAGCAGCCAGAATTCGGGTGATACGCAGTATTTT; CDR3: CASSQNSGDTQYF
J: TRBJ2-1; size: -; D: TRBD2; V: TRBV5-1; DNA: TGCGCCAGCAGCTTGAGCACTAGCGGGAGGGCCGGGGGGGGTGAGCAGTTCTTC; CDR3: CASSLSTSGRAGGGEQFF
J: TRBJ2-7; size: few; D: -; V: TRBV2; DNA: TGTGCCAGCCGGGGAGACCCCTACGAGCAGTACTTC; CDR3: CASRGDPYEQYF
J: TRBJ2-1; size: few; D: -; V: TRBV25-1; DNA: TGTGCCAGCAGTGATCAGGGGCGGAATGAGCAGTTCTTC; CDR3: CASSDQGRNEQFF
J: TRBJ1-5; size: -; D: TRBD1; V: TRBV19; DNA: TGTGCCAGTAGTACTCCGGGACAGGGCCATCAGCCCCAGCATTTT; CDR3: CASSTPGQGHQPQHF
J: TRBJ1-2; size: -; D: TRBD1; V: TRBV12-3/TRBV12-4; DNA: TGTGCCAGCACCTTGGAGGGGGCCCATGGCTACACCTTC; CDR3: CASTLEGAHGYTF
J: TRBJ2-3; size: -; D: -; V: TRBV6-5; DNA: TGTGCCAGCGGAGGAGATACGCAGTATTTT; CDR3: CASGGDTQYF
J: TRBJ1-3; size: few; D: -; V: TRBV3-1/TRBV3-2; DNA: TGTGCCAGCAGCCAAGTCTGGGGGTCTGGAAACACCATATATTTT; CDR3: CASSQVWGSGNTIYF
J: TRBJ2-7; size: -; D: -; V: TRBV7-2; DNA: TGTGCCAGCAGCCCCTCGGGGGCTAGGAGCTACGAGCAGTACTTC; CDR3: CASSPSGARSYEQYF
J: TRBJ2-1; size: -; D: -; V: TRBV18; DNA: TGTGCCAGCGGCGAACAGGGAAATACCTACAATGAGCAGTTCTTC; CDR3: CASGEQGNTYNEQFF
J: TRBJ2-5; size: -; D: TRBD2; V: TRBV9; DNA: TGTGCCAGCAGCGTGGGGGGACTAGCGGGGGACCAAGAGACCCAGTACTTC; CDR3: CASSVGGLAGDQETQYF
J: TRBJ1-5; size: few; D: -; V: TRBV7-9; DNA: TGTGCCAGCAGCCCCGGACAGCCCAATCAGCCCCAGCATTTT; CDR3: CASSPGQPNQPQHF
J: TRBJ2-2; size: -; D: TRBD2; V: TRBV2; DNA: TGTGCCTGCCAGCGGAGCGGGGGCACCGGGGAGCTGTTTTTT; CDR3: CACQRSGGTGELFF
J: TRBJ2-1; size: -; D: TRBD2; V: TRBV11-2; DNA: TGTGCCAGCAGCTTAGGGCTAGCGGGAGGGCCGGGTGAGCAGTTCTTC; CDR3: CASSLGLAGGPGEQFF
J: TRBJ2-2; size: few; D: -; V: TRBV9; DNA: TGTGCCAGCAGCGGACGTAGCACCGGGGAGCTGTTTTTT; CDR3: CASSGRSTGELFF
J: TRBJ2-3; size: -; D: -; V: TRBV4-2; DNA: TGTGCCAGCAGACCCCGACACCTAGCCACAGATACGCAGTATTTT; CDR3: CASRPRHLATDTQYF
J: TRBJ1-6; size: -; D: -; V: TRBV12-1; DNA: TGTGCCAGCAGCCGGCGACAGGCCACCAATTCACCCCTCCACTTT; CDR3: CASSRRQATNSPLHF
J: TRBJ2-2; size: -; D: TRBD1; V: TRBV3-1/TRBV3-2; DNA: TGTGCCAGCAGCCAAGTCGAGGGGGCGTCCGGGGAGCTGTTTTTT; CDR3: CASSQVEGASGELFF
J: TRBJ1-4; size: -; D: -; V: TRBV7-8; DNA: TGTGCCAGCAGCTCCCGACAGCTAAATGAAAAACTGTTTTTT; CDR3: CASSSRQLNEKLFF
J: TRBJ1-3; size: -; D: TRBD1; V: TRBV5-5; DNA: TGTGCCAGCAGCTTGGATGGTGGGACAGGGGGCGGAAACACCATATATTTT; CDR3: CASSLDGGTGGGNTIYF
J: TRBJ2-5; size: -; D: TRBD2; V: TRBV7-9; DNA: TGTGCCAGCAGCCAAGGACTAGCGGGGTTGGGGGAGACCCAGTACTTC; CDR3: CASSQGLAGLGETQYF
J: TRBJ1-4; size: -; D: -; V: TRBV2; DNA: TGTGCCAGTACCGCCGGGGGCCAGCCTGAAAAACTGTTTTTT; CDR3: CASTAGGQPEKLFF
J: TRBJ1-2; size: -; D: TRBD1; V: TRBV23-1; DNA: TGCGCCAGCAGTCACACACAGGGGGTTGACTATGGCTACACCTTC; CDR3: CASSHTQGVDYGYTF
J: TRBJ1-5; size: -; D: -; V: TRBV15; DNA: TGTGCCACCAGCAGGGCGGTAGTGCAGCCCCAGCATTTT; CDR3: CATSRAVVQPQHF
J: TRBJ1-2; size: few; D: -; V: TRBV6-6; DNA: TGTGCCAGCAGACGACAACAGGGCTACCAGGTCTATGGCTACACCTTC; CDR3: CASRRQQGYQVYGYTF
J: TRBJ2-5; size: -; D: -; V: TRBV6-5; DNA: TGTGCCAGCAGGAGGCAAGAGACCCAGTACTTC; CDR3: CASRRQETQYF
J: TRBJ1-3; size: -; D: -; V: TRBV30; DNA: TGTGCCTGGCAATTAGGGACGGCTGGAAACACCATATATTTT; CDR3: CAWQLGTAGNTIYF
J: TRBJ1-2; size: -; D: -; V: TRBV19; DNA: TGTGCCAGTAGTATGGGGCAGGGGGGCTACACCTTC; CDR3: CASSMGQGGYTF
J: TRBJ2-7; size: -; D: -; V: TRBV10-3; DNA: TGTGCCACCGGACCCTGGAGGGACGAGCAGTACTTC; CDR3: CATGPWRDEQYF
J: TRBJ2-5; size: -; D: -; V: TRBV20-1; DNA: TGCAGTGCTAGTCTCTCAGAGGAGACCCAGTACTTC; CDR3: CSASLSEETQYF
J: TRBJ1-6; size: -; D: -; V: TRBV12-3/TRBV12-4; DNA: TGTGCCAGCAGTTTAGAGGTTTCACCCCTCCACTTT; CDR3: CASSLEVSPLHF
J: TRBJ1-2; size: -; D: -; V: TRBV18; DNA: TGTGCCAGCTCACTCAACCGGGACGGAGCTAACTATGGCTACACCTTC; CDR3: CASSLNRDGANYGYTF
J: TRBJ1-3; size: -; D: -; V: TRBV25-1; DNA: TGTGCCAGCAGTGACCCGGTTTCAAGCTCTGGAAACACCATATATTTT; CDR3: CASSDPVSSSGNTIYF
J: TRBJ2-1; size: -; D: -; V: TRBV7-9; DNA: TGTGCCAGCAGCTTAGATAGGAGGAGTAATGAGCAGTTCTTC; CDR3: CASSLDRRSNEQFF
J: TRBJ2-3; size: -; D: TRBD2; V: TRBV6-2/TRBV6-3; DNA: TGTGCCAGCAGTTATGGGACGAGAGCGGGAGTTTCAGATACGCAGTATTTT; CDR3: CASSYGTRAGVSDTQYF
J: TRBJ2-7; size: -; D: -; V: TRBV6-2/TRBV6-3; DNA: TGTGCCAGCAGTTCCTCTTTGGGGAGAGGGTCCTACGAGCAGTACTTC; CDR3: CASSSSLGRGSYEQYF